This T cell receptor beta chain was profiled in a study of T cell changes during pregnancy in multiple sclerosis. Profiled with immunoSEQ multiplex PCR; TCRdb holds only in-frame clones, not every one. Of roughly 30,000 clones listed, roughly nine tenths are singletons. With 0 bases removed from V and 7 bases from J, the gap between germline ends came to 7 bases. The CDR3 length is 13 residues. Germline CDR1 and CDR2: LNHDA and SQIVND (reference sequence). The receptor's source is a female donor with multiple sclerosis, enrolled in a pregnancy study. Sequences were derived from CD8+ T cells from peripheral blood mononuclear cells, sampled in the first trimester of pregnancy. The J gene is TRBJ2-1, the V gene TRBV19; D is ambiguous. CDR3 nucleotides: TGTGCCAGTAGTATAGATGCCAGTAATGAGCAGTTCTTC. Translated: CASSIDASNEQFF.